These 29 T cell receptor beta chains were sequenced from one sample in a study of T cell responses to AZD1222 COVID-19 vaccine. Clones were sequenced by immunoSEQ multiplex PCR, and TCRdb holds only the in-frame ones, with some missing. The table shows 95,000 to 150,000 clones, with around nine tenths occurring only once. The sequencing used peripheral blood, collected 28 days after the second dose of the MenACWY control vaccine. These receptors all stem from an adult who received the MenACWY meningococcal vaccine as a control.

CDR3 region: CASSPDTSRHYTF. CDR3 sequence (DNA): TGTGCCAGCAGCCCGGATACGAGCCGGCACTACACCTTC. The chain is built from TRBV11-2 and TRBJ1-2, with D uncertain. Germline assignment: CDR1 SGHAT and CDR2 FQNNGV. The CDR3 is made up of 13 amino acids. V was trimmed by 5 bases and J by 10 bases, leaving 17 bases between them.

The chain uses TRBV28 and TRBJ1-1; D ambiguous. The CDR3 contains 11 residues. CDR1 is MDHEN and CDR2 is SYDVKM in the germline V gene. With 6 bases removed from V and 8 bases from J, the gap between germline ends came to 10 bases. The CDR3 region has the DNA TGTGCCAGCAGCACTATGCTCGAAGCTTTCTTT. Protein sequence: CASSTMLEAFF.

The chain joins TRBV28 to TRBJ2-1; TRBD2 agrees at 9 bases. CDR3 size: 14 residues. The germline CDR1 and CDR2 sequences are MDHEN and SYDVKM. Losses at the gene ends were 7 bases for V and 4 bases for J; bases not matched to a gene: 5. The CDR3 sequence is CASTPSGEYNEQFF. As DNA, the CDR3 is TGTGCCAGCACCCCTAGCGGGGAGTACAATGAGCAGTTCTTC. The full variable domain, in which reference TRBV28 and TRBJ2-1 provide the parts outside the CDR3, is DVKVTQSSRYLVKRTGEKVFLECVQDMDHENMFWYRQDPGLGLRLIYFSYDVKMKEKGDIPEGYSVSREKKERFSLILESASTNQTSMYLCASTPSGEYNEQFFGPGTRLTVL.

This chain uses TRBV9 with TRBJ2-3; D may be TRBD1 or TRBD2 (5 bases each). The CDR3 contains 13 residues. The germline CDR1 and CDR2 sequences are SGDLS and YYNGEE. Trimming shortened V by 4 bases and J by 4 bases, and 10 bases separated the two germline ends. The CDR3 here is CASSTEGPDTQYF. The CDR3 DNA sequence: TGTGCCAGCAGCACCGAGGGGCCAGATACGCAGTATTTT.

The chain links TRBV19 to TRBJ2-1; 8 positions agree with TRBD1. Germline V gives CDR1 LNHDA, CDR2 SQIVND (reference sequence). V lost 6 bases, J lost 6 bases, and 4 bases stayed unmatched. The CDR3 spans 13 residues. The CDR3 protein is CASSDRGTNEQFF. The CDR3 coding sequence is TGTGCCAGTAGCGACAGGGGAACCAATGAGCAGTTCTTC.

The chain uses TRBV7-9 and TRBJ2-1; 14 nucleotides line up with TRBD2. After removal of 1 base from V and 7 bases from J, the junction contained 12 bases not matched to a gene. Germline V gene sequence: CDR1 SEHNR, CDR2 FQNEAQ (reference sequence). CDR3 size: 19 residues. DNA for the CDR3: TGTGCCAGCAGCTTAGAAAAACCGGGACTAGCGGGAGTATGGAATGAGCAGTTCTTC. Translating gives CASSLEKPGLAGVWNEQFF. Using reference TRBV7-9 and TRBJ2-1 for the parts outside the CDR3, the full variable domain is DTGVSQNPRHKITKRGQNVTFRCDPISEHNRLYWYRQTLGQGPEFLTYFQNEAQLEKSRLLSDRFSAERPKGSFSTLEIQRTEQGDSAMYLCASSLEKPGLAGVWNEQFFGPGTRLTVL.

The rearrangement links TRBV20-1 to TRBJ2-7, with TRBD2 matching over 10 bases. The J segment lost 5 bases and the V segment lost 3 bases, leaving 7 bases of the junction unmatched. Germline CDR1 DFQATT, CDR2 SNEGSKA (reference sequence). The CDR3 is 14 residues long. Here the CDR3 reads CSASKSSGSHEQYF. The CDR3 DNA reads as TGCAGTGCTAGTAAGTCTAGCGGGAGCCACGAGCAGTACTTC.

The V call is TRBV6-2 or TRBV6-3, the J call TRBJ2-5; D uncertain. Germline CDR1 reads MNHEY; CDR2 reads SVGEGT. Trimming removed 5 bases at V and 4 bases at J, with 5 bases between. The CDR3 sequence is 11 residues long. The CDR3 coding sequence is TGTGCCAGCAGTACCAGAGAGACCCAGTACTTC. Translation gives CASSTRETQYF.

DNA for the CDR3: TGTGCCAGCAGTCCGGATCTAGCGGGCATATCCTACGAGCAGTACTTC. Amino acid sequence: CASSPDLAGISYEQYF. The chain has TRBV28 and TRBJ2-7, with 8 bases identical to TRBD2. Per the germline V gene, CDR1 is MDHEN and CDR2 is SYDVKM. This CDR3 is 16 amino acids long. J lost 1 base, V lost 5 bases, and 10 bases had no gene match.

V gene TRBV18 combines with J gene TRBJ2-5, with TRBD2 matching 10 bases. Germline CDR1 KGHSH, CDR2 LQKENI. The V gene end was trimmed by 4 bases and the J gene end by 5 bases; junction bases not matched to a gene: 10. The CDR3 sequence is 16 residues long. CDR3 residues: CASSHNLAGEWETQYF. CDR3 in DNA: TGTGCCAGCTCACATAATCTAGCGGGAGAGTGGGAGACCCAGTACTTC.

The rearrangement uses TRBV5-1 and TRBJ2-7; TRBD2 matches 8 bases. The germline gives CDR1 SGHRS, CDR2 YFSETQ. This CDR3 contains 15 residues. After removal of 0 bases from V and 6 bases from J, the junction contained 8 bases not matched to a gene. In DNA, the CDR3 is TGCGCCAGCAGCTTGGAGGGCGGGAGGATAGGCGAGCAGTACTTC. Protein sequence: CASSLEGGRIGEQYF.

CDR3 amino acids: CASSYPQDSGYGYTF. DNA of the CDR3: TGTGCCAGCAGTTACCCACAGGATTCTGGCTATGGCTACACCTTC. The chain has TRBV6-6 and TRBJ1-2, with a tentative D call TRBD1 (5 bases). CDR3 length equals 15 residues. CDR1 and CDR2 (germline): MNHNY, SVGAGI (reference sequence). Trimming left V 2 bases short and J 4 bases short, with 14 bases between.

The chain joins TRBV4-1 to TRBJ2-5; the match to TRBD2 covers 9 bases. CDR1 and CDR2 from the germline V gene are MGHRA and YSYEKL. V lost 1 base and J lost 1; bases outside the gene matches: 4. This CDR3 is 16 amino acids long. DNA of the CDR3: TGCGCCAGCAGCCAAGCTGTAGCGGGGGCCCAAGAGACCCAGTACTTC. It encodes CASSQAVAGAQETQYF.

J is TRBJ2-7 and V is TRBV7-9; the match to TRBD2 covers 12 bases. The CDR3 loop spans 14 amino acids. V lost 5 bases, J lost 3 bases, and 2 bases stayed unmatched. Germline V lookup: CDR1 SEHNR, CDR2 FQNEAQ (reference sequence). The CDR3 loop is CASSKTSGSYEQYF. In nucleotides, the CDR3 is TGTGCCAGCAGCAAGACTAGCGGGAGCTACGAGCAGTACTTC.

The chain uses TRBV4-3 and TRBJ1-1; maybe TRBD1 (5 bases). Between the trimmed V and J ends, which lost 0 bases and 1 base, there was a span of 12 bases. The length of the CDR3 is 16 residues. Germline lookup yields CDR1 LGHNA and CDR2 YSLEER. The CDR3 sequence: CASSQDSGGTNTEAFF. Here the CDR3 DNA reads TGCGCCAGCAGCCAAGATTCGGGGGGTACGAACACTGAAGCTTTCTTT.

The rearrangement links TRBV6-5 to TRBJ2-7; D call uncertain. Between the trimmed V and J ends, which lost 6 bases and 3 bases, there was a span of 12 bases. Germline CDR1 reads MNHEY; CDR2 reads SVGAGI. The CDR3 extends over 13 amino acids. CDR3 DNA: TGTGCCAGCAGGCACGCGGAAGGCTACGAGCAGTACGTC. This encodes CASRHAEGYEQYV.

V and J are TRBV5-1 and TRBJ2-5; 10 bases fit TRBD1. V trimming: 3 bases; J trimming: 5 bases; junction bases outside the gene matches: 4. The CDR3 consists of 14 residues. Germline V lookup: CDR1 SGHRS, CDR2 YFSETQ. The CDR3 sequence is CASSSGQGLETQYF. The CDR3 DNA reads TGCGCCAGCAGCTCGGGACAGGGGCTCGAGACCCAGTACTTC.

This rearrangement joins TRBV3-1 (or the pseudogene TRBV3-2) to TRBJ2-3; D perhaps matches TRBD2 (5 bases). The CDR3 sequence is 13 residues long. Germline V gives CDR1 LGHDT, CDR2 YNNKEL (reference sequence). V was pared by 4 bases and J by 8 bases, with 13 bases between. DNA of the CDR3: TGTGCCAGCAGCCCGATTCGTGAGGGTACGCAGTATTTT. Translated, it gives CASSPIREGTQYF.

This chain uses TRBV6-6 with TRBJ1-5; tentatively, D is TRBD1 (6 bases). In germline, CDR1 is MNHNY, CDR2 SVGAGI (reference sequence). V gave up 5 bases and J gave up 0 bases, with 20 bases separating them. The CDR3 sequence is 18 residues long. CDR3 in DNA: TGTGCCAGCAGTCGGGACACCCCGACCGTCCATAGCAATCAGCCCCAGCATTTT. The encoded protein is CASSRDTPTVHSNQPQHF.

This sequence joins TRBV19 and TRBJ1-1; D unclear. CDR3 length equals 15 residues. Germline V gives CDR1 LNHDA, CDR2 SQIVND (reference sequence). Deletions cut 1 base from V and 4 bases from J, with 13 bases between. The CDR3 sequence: CASSIGAGRGTEAFF. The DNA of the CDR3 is TGTGCCAGTAGTATAGGAGCAGGCCGCGGCACTGAAGCTTTCTTT. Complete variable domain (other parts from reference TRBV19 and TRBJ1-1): DGGITQSPKYLFRKEGQNVTLSCEQNLNHDAMYWYRQDPGQGLRLIYYSQIVNDFQKGDIAEGYSVSREKKESFPLTVTSAQKNPTAFYLCASSIGAGRGTEAFFGQGTRLTVV.

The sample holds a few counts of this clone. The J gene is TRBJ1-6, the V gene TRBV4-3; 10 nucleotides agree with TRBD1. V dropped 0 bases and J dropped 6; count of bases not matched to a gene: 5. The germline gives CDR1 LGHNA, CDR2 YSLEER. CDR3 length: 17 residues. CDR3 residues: CASSQDLGTGVNSPLHF. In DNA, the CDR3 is TGCGCCAGCAGCCAAGATCTCGGGACAGGGGTTAATTCACCCCTCCACTTT.

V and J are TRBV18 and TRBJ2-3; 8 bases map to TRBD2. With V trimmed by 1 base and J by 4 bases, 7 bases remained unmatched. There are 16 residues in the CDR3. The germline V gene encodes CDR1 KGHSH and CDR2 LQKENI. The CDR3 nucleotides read TGTGCCAGCTCACCACGTAACGGGAGGGCCGCAGATACGCAGTATTTT. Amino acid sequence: CASSPRNGRAADTQYF.

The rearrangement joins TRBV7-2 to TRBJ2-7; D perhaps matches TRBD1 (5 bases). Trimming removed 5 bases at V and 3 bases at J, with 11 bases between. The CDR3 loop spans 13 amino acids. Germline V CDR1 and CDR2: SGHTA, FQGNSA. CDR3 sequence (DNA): TGTGCCAGCAGCCCAGGGTGGGGCTACGAGCAGTACTTC. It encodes CASSPGWGYEQYF. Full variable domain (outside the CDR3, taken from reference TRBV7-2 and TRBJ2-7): GAGVSQSPSNKVTEKGKDVELRCDPISGHTALYWYRQSLGQGLEFLIYFQGNSAPDKSGLPSDRFSAERTGGSVSTLTIQRTQQEDSAVYLCASSPGWGYEQYFGPGTRLTVT.

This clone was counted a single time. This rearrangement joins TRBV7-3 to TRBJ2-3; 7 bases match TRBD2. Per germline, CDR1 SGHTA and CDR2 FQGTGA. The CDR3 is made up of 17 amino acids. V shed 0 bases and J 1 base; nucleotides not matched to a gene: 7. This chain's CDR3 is CASSLTEGRAGTDTQYF. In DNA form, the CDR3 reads TGTGCCAGCAGCTTAACCGAGGGGAGGGCCGGCACAGATACGCAGTATTTT. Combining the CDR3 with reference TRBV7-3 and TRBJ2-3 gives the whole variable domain GAGVSQTPSNKVTEKGKYVELRCDPISGHTALYWYRQSLGQGPEFLIYFQGTGAADDSGLPNDRFFAVRPEGSVSTLKIQRTERGDSAVYLCASSLTEGRAGTDTQYFGPGTRLTVL.

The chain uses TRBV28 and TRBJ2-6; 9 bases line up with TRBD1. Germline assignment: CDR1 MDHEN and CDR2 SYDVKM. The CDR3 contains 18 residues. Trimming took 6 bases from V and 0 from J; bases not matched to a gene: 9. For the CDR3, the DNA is TGTGCCAGCAGGGACCCGGGACAGGGCGTCTCTGGGGCCAACGTCCTGACTTTC. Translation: CASRDPGQGVSGANVLTF.

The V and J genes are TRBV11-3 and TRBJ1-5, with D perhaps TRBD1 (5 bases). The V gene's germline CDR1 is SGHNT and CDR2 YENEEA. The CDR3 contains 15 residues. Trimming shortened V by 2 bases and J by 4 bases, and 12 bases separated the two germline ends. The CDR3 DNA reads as TGTGCCAGCAGCTTATCGAGAGGGGAGAATCAGCCCCAGCATTTT. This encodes CASSLSRGENQPQHF. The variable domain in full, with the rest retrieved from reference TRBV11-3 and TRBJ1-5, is EAGVVQSPRYKIIEKKQPVAFWCNPISGHNTLYWYLQNLGQGPELLIRYENEEAVDDSQLPKDRFSAERLKGVDSTLKIQPAELGDSAVYLCASSLSRGENQPQHFGDGTRLSIL.

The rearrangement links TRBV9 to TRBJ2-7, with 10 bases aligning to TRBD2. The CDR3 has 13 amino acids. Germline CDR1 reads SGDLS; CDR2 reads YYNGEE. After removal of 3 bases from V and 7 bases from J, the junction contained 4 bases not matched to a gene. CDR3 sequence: CASSAGLAREQYF. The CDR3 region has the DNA TGTGCCAGCAGCGCGGGACTAGCGAGGGAGCAGTACTTC.

The CDR3 sequence is CASSPQRGGTALEKLFF. The CDR3 DNA reads TGTGCCAGCTCACCTCAAAGGGGGGGGACGGCGCTGGAAAAACTGTTTTTT. The chain uses TRBV18 and TRBJ1-4, with D possibly matching TRBD1 (6 bases). Germline V gene sequence: CDR1 KGHSH, CDR2 LQKENI. The CDR3 spans 17 residues. Trimming removed 3 bases at V and 8 bases at J, with 22 bases between.

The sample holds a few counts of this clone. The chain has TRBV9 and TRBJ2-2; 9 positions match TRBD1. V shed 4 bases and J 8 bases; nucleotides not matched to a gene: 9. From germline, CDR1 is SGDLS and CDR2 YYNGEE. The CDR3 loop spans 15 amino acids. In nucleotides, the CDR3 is TGTGCCAGCAGCCCGGCGGACAGGGGAGCGGGGGAGCTGTTTTTT. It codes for CASSPADRGAGELFF.